This T cell receptor (beta chain) emerged from a study of cytomegalovirus exposure and HLA in healthy donors (dated by TCRdb to about 2017). Turning to the overall study: An earlier analysis of 587 of the donors reported 250 to 350 Gb of sequence data and 100 million to 140 million unique TCR beta sequences from 190 million or so T cells. An early release covering over 500 HLA-typed donors comprised 250 to 350 gigabases of sequencing data and tens of millions of unique TCR sequences. Of the approximately 400 genotyped donors, approximately 80% fell in the genetic ancestry cluster associated with self-reported Caucasian donors. The study aimed to test whether cataloging public T cell receptors could reveal signatures of past pathogen exposure. The study profiled the T cell repertoires of about 720 subjects by immunosequencing and related them to cytomegalovirus serostatus. Along with the roughly 700-subject first cohort, a separate validation cohort of roughly 110 different subjects was used. To predict cytomegalovirus infection status, the study combined high-throughput TCR immunosequencing, statistical association of individual TCRs with disease status, and machine learning. To study patterns of TCR occurrence, a later analysis re-analyzed previously published TCR beta repertoires from several hundred donors and added high-resolution HLA genotyping. The later analysis used no new phenotypic data to find candidate immune exposures, relying instead on TCR beta sequences and their occurrence across donors. To decide whether each TCR beta V gene segment behaved as functional or pseudogenic, an earlier analysis of nearly 600 of the donors relied on high-throughput TCR beta sequencing. Donor age, sex, ethnicity and CMV serostatus were collected together with the repertoire data. In a later genetic analysis, genome-wide SNP genotypes for about 65% of the roughly 670 donors were used, and that subset was treated as a discovery cohort. All discovery cohort repertoires had been generated on a single sequencing platform. Class I and class II HLA loci were covered by the typing at four-digit resolution. Typing coverage varied by locus: roughly 620-630 donors for A, B, C, DRB1 and DQB1; roughly 510 for DQA1; over 600 for DPA1; around 490 for DPB1. Because of strong linkage in the cohort, roughly five DR-DQ haplotypes were treated as single units for association and clustering. Among about 390 genotyped donors of the cohort, an average of approximately 230,000 unique TCR beta nucleotide sequences were sequenced per donor, roughly a sixth of them non-productive. What the authors observed across the whole study: A group of highly shared sequence variants was considered likely to be a technical artifact of the sequencing pipeline. In a later genetic analysis, fewer N-insertions in productive TCRs were reported among donors in an Asian-associated ancestry cluster than the 666-donor mean. The presence/absence analyses assumed that sequencing depth was roughly uniform across donors, and that assumption may not be true. In a later analysis, about 17,000 TCR beta sequences were associated with specific HLA alleles at a false discovery rate of 0.05. Linkage disequilibrium might explain the correlated functional status among segregating V segments, but an unknown experimental factor could not be excluded. In a later genetic analysis, a missense DCLRE1C variant was associated with V-gene and J-gene trimming of TCR beta chains, and the association was replicated in an independent cohort. Compared with equally common non-associated chains, HLA-associated TCR beta chains in a later analysis were more clonally expanded and had lower generation probabilities. A further reported finding was that TCR beta sequences accurately predicted the HLA-A and HLA-B alleles for most subjects in the first cohort. Some IMGT-functional V segments, including TRBV6-2 and TRBV6-3, could not be distinguished by the 87-base-pair reads and were therefore excluded. The classifier was reported to diagnose cytomegalovirus status with high specificity and sensitivity in both the original and validation cohorts. Three of the identified cytomegalovirus-associated TCR beta chains were confirmed in vitro to be specific for cytomegalovirus antigens. Across donors, most TCR sequences were observed very rarely, whereas some public TCRs were present in many individuals. Because counts were too low, some 17 rarely observed V segments, including chromosome 9 orphons, were left out of the earlier analysis of several hundred of the donors. In a later analysis, several top co-occurrence clusters were reported to appear linked to parvovirus B19, influenza, CMV and Epstein-Barr virus. A later analysis found that TCR association rates varied across HLA loci, with DRB1 alleles showing the most associated TCRs and HLA-C alleles the fewest. Broadly in line with IMGT annotations, most TCR beta V segments showed up in productive rearrangements about 90% or about 30% of the time in an earlier analysis of around 550 of the donors. HLA typing was unavailable for some donors at each locus, so association tests used only the typed subset. CMV serostatus was the only immune exposure information available for the cohort. In a later analysis, most CMV-associated TCR beta chains were found to appear HLA-restricted, with HLA associations seemingly driven largely by CMV exposure. This cohort had only TCR beta chains sequenced, and the lack of alpha or paired-chain data limited which features could be detected. The authors suggested that the approach could potentially be extended to other disease states and immunological phenotypes. Strong co-occurrence of HLA alleles, especially DR and DQ, made assigning TCR associations to individual alleles difficult. The study gave a list of 150 to 200 TCR beta chains associated with cytomegalovirus.

In total, more than 500 healthy bone marrow donors made up the cohort. At the time of sampling, every cohort member was nominally healthy, though immune exposures that went unrecorded were likely present. The donor tested CMV seropositive, placing the donor among the 289 seropositive members of the cohort. A peripheral blood sample was collected from each donor, and TCR beta sequencing was performed on peripheral blood mononuclear cells. The Qiagen DNeasy Blood Extraction Kit was used to extract genomic DNA from the blood cell samples. The germline V gene encodes CDR1 LNHNV and CDR2 YYDKDF (reference sequence). V loses 0 bases of germline sequence and J loses 2 bases, and the interval between the two ends is 8 bases. Taken from cysteine to phenylalanine, the CDR3 has 15 residues. Only the CDR3 region is kept as DNA, spanning 45 bases read in frame from base 1. Details on this clone: The antigen it recognizes is unknown. No clone much larger than this one lies a single base away; base qualities are absent.

The library was generated by the immunoSEQ multiplex PCR assay. A mixture of 60 forward primers for TCR Vbeta segments and 13 reverse primers for TCR Jbeta segments was used in the multiplex PCR. The CDR3 region of rearranged TCR beta genes was amplified from genomic DNA with a multiplex PCR assay. The Illumina HiSeq System was used to sequence the amplified TCR beta libraries as 87-base-pair reads. The original methods were these. In a later analysis, approximately 74 million unique TCR beta chains were counted across the 650 to 750 repertoires, and around 10 million of these chains were shared by at least two donors. Raw reads were error-corrected and collapsed into unique sequences with a nearest-neighbor algorithm that merged closely related sequences to remove PCR and sequencing errors. Alignment of CDR3 sequences to IMGT reference sequences was used to assign V, D and J gene segments. For a sequence to be retained, a match of at least six nucleotides to both a V gene segment and a J gene segment was required. Rearrangements were called productive when the CDR3 lacked stop codons and stayed in frame with V and J; all others were non-productive. CDR3 was defined by IMGT convention, running from the second conserved V-encoded cysteine to the conserved J-encoded phenylalanine. The earlier analysis of about 590 of the donors excluded sequences that lacked an unambiguous match to a single V gene segment. In an earlier analysis of a few hundred of the donors, V segments were called functional above 56.7% productive rearrangements and were called segregating when the between-donor standard deviation exceeded 5%. A statistical classification framework was developed to diagnose cytomegalovirus status using the catalog of TCR beta chain sequences. In a later analysis, TCR nucleotide sequences were compared against IMGT/GENE-DB human TR gene sequences so that V and J genes could be assigned. Using the TCRdist pipeline, a later analysis assigned CDR3 sequences along with most-parsimonious VDJ recombination scenarios. A later analysis defined each TCR beta chain by its CDR3 amino acid sequence plus V-gene family, and excluded reads lacking a unique V-gene family. In a later analysis, 500 to 650 highly shared, low-generation-probability nucleotide sequences were removed to address suspected cross-contamination and a sequencing artifact. In a later analysis, a clonal expansion index for each public chain was calculated from normalized within-repertoire ranks of inferred template counts. In a later analysis, generation probabilities were computed using a VDJ recombination model fitted to out-of-frame rearrangements, and the results were checked against IGoR. In a later analysis, hypergeometric tests were used to score TCR-TCR, TCR-HLA and TCR-CMV co-occurrence, with a repertoire-size bias correction applied to TCR pairs. A later analysis estimated false discovery rates by permuting HLA or CMV assignments 20 times. A later analysis grouped co-occurring TCRs with DBSCAN, adding TCRdist sequence similarity when clustering within HLA-allele-positive subsets. Repertoires with fewer than 30,000 or more than 120,000 public chains were left out of co-occurrence clustering, as were about 5 repertoires with anomalous nucleotide sharing. TCRdb stores this immuneACCESS table with in-frame sequences only. Part of the clones is absent; in the studies checked, under half of the shortfall reflects unresolved V genes, and no reason is known for the rest. That table furnishes V, J and clone size, whereas the DNA furnished D and trimming. Counted in this sample were approximately 160,000 clones; 75% to 90% of them appeared once. The ten largest make up about 0.89% of the sample.

The sequence derives from a girl aged 2-9 years in good health and CMV-seropositive. Material for sequencing was PBMCs. In this chain, TRBV15 is recombined with TRBJ1-5; perhaps TRBD1 is the D gene, with 6 bases matching. At the DNA level, the sequence is TGTGCCACCAGCAGAGATAGGACAGGCAATCAGCCCCAGCATTTT. It is translated as CATSRDRTGNQPQHF.